This TCR beta chain was captured by sequencing in a study of cytomegalovirus exposure and HLA in healthy donors. In its sample, this clone was seen once. Antigen: not known. Points from the study as a whole: What a later analysis showed was that several of the most significant clusters appeared linked to common viral pathogens. The productive fraction for most TCR beta V segments was about 90% or about 30% in an earlier analysis. The study designated 150 to 200 TCR beta chains cytomegalovirus-associated.

The primer mix had 60 Vbeta and 13 Jbeta primers. The method was immunoSEQ multiplex PCR; TCRdb's version includes in-frame clones alone and lacks a portion of them. The table has about 120,000 clones, 65% to 80% seen once. The receptor was derived from a man younger than 35 in good health and CMV-seropositive. The material sequenced was PBMCs.

CDR3 amino acids: CASSLDRGHTF. The CDR3 nucleotides read TGTGCCAGCAGCCTTGACAGGGGGCACACCTTC. This chain joins TRBV4-2 and TRBJ1-2; TRBD1 aligns across 10 bases. The CDR3 has 11 residues. Germline V gives CDR1 LGHNA, CDR2 YNFKEQ. J lost 12 bases, V lost 4 bases, and 2 bases had no gene match.